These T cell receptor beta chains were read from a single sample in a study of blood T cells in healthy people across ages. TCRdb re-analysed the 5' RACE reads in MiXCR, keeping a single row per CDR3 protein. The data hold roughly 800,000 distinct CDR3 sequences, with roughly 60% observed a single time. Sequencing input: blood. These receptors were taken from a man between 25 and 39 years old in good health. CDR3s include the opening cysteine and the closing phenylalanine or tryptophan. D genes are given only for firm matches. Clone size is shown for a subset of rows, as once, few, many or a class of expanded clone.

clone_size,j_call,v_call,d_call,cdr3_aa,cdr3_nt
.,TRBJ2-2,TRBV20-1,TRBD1,CSAWGTGNTGELFF,TGCAGTGCTTGGGGGACAGGGAACACCGGGGAGCTGTTTTTT
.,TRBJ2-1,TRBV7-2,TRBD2,CASKVAGSDEQFF,TGTGCCAGCAAGGTAGCGGGGTCCGATGAGCAGTTCTTC
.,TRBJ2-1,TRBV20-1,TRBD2,CSARTSGGVNTQFF,TGCAGTGCTAGGACTAGCGGGGGGGTCAATACGCAGTTCTTC
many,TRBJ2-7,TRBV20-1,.,CSARVRYGGSGLTYEQYF,TGCAGTGCTAGAGTACGTTATGGGGGGAGCGGACTTACCTACGAGCAGTACTTC
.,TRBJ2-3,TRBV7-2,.,CASSPYSSADTQYF,TGTGCCAGCAGCCCCTACTCTTCGGCGGATACGCAGTATTTT
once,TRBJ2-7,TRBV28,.,CASNRGVSYEQYF,TGTGCCAGCAATCGAGGGGTATCCTACGAGCAGTACTTC
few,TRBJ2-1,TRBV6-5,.,CASSYSAGSNNEQFF,TGTGCCAGCAGTTACTCGGCGGGCTCTAACAATGAGCAGTTCTTC
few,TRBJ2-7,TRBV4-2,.,CASSQAPTVSYEQYF,TGTGCCAGCAGCCAAGCCCCGACAGTCTCCTACGAGCAGTACTTC
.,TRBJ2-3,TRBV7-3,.,CASSWQAGSTSTDTQYF,TGTGCCAGCAGCTGGCAGGCGGGGAGTACTAGCACAGATACGCAGTATTTT
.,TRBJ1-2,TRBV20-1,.,CSLQREAGYGYTF,TGCAGTCTACAGAGGGAGGCAGGCTATGGCTACACCTTC
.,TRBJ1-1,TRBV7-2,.,CASSLGGSPAAEAFF,TGTGCCAGCAGCTTAGGGGGGTCCCCTGCCGCTGAAGCTTTCTTT
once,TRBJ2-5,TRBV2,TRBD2,CASSVSSGKTQYF,TGTGCCAGCAGTGTATCTAGCGGGAAGACCCAGTACTTC
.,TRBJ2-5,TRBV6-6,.,CASSGLWGRAETQYF,TGTGCCAGCAGTGGACTCTGGGGCAGGGCAGAGACCCAGTACTTC
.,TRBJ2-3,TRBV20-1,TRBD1,CSARPGTEIDTQYF,TGCAGTGCTCGACCCGGGACAGAGATAGATACGCAGTATTTT
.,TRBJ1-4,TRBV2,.,CASRSGTYNEKLFF,TGTGCCAGCAGGTCCGGGACCTATAATGAAAAACTGTTTTTT
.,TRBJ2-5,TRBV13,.,CATQGPGGETQYF,TGTGCCACCCAGGGTCCCGGGGGAGAGACCCAGTACTTC
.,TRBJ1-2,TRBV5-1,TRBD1,CASSLGWIQGQGYGYTF,TGCGCCAGCAGCTTGGGGTGGATACAGGGACAGGGGTATGGCTACACCTTC
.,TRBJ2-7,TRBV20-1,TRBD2,CSASNLAGDSGVGAPYEQYF,TGCAGTGCTAGCAACCTAGCGGGAGACTCAGGGGTGGGTGCACCCTACGAGCAGTACTTC
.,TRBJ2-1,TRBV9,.,CASSGESRGNEQFF,TGTGCCAGCAGCGGGGAATCTAGGGGTAATGAGCAGTTCTTC
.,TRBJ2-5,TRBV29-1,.,CSVESGSETQYF,TGCAGCGTTGAGTCCGGCAGTGAGACCCAGTACTTC
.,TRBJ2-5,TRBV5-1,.,CASSSPASETQYF,TGCGCCAGCAGCTCTCCAGCCTCGGAGACCCAGTACTTC
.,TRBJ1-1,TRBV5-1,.,CASSLDAGKGTEAFF,TGCGCCAGCAGCTTGGATGCGGGGAAGGGCACTGAAGCTTTCTTT
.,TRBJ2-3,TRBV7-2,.,CASTPADTQYF,TGTGCCAGCACCCCAGCGGATACGCAGTATTTT
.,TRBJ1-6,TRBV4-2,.,CASSQDNAGSPGPYNSPLHF,TGTGCCAGCAGCCAAGATAACGCGGGGAGTCCAGGGCCCTATAATTCACCCCTCCACTTT
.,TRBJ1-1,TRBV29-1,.,CSVGEGETEVFF,TGCAGCGTTGGCGAGGGGGAGACTGAAGTTTTCTTT
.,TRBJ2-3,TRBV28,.,CASSFADATDTQYF,TGTGCCAGCAGTTTTGCGGATGCCACAGATACGCAGTATTTT
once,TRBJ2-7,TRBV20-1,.,CSAPTNTGDEQYF,TGCAGTGCCCCGACTAACACTGGCGACGAGCAGTACTTC
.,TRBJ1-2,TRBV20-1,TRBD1,CSAPILTDRNIYGYTF,TGCAGTGCTCCTATACTTACGGACAGGAACATCTATGGCTACACCTTC
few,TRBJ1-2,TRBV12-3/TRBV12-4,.,CASSLAGIYGYTF,TGTGCCAGCAGTTTGGCTGGGATCTATGGCTACACCTTC
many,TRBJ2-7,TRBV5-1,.,CASRAGQEQYF,TGCGCCAGCCGTGCCGGACAGGAGCAGTACTTC
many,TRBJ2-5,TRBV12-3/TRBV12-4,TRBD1,CASSLKRQGETQYF,TGTGCCAGCAGTTTAAAACGACAGGGGGAGACCCAGTACTTC
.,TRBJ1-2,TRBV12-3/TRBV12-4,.,CASSSVGQGYTF,TGTGCCAGCAGTTCGGTGGGTCAGGGTTACACCTTC
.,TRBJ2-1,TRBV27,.,CASSDPGTHYNEQFF,TGTGCCAGCAGTGACCCCGGGACTCATTACAATGAGCAGTTCTTC
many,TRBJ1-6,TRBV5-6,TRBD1,CASNFVDRGLSSPLHF,TGTGCCAGCAACTTCGTTGACAGGGGTTTGTCATCACCCCTCCACTTT
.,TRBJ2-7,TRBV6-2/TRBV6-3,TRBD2,CASNPLGTSGGSSYEQYF,TGCGCCAGCAACCCGTTGGGGACTAGCGGGGGAAGCTCCTACGAGCAGTACTTC
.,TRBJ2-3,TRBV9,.,CASSVAVWGTQYF,TGTGCCAGCAGCGTAGCTGTTTGGGGTACGCAGTATTTT
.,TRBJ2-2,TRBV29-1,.,CSVEDAGRATGELFF,TGCAGCGTTGAAGATGCAGGACGGGCCACCGGGGAGCTGTTTTTT
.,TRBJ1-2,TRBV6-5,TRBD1,CASSLQTGTGYYGYTF,TGTGCCAGCAGTTTGCAGACCGGGACAGGGTACTACGGCTACACCTTC
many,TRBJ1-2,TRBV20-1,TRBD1,CSASGTANPYGYTF,TGCAGTGCTAGTGGGACAGCTAATCCCTATGGCTACACCTTC
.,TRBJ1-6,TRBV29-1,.,CSVGQADGSPLHF,TGCAGCGTCGGCCAGGCAGATGGTTCACCCCTCCACTTT
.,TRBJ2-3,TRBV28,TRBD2,CASSDPRGAGGAGDTQYF,TGTGCCAGCAGTGACCCTCGAGGGGCGGGAGGGGCCGGAGATACGCAGTATTTT
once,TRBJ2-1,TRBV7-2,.,CASSLGLAKGYNEQFF,TGTGCCAGCAGCTTGGGATTAGCGAAGGGCTACAATGAGCAGTTCTTC
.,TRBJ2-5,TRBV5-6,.,CASSLVPTSQETQYF,TGTGCCAGCAGCTTGGTACCGACTAGTCAAGAGACCCAGTACTTC
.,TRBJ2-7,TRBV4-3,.,CASSQEAGGEQYF,TGCGCCAGCAGCCAAGAGGCCGGGGGCGAGCAGTACTTC
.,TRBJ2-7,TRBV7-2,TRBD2,CASSVAGGREQYF,TGTGCCAGCAGCGTAGCGGGGGGGCGCGAGCAGTACTTC
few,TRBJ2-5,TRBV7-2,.,CASSPWGGGETQYF,TGTGCCAGCAGTCCCTGGGGGGGCGGGGAGACCCAGTACTTC
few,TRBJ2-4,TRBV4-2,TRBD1,CASSQGAGTGKNIQYF,TGTGCCAGCAGCCAAGGGGCGGGGACAGGGAAAAACATTCAGTACTTC
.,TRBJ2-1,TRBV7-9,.,CASSSGPGHEQFF,TGTGCCAGCAGCTCAGGTCCGGGGCATGAGCAGTTCTTC
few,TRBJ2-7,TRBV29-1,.,CSVDQGRGEQYF,TGCAGCGTTGACCAAGGGCGAGGCGAGCAGTACTTC
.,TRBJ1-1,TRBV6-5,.,CASISVNMNTEAFF,TGTGCCAGTATATCTGTGAATATGAACACTGAAGCTTTCTTT
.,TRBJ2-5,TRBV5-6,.,CASSTRAGSETQYF,TGTGCCAGCAGCACGAGGGCGGGGTCAGAGACCCAGTACTTC
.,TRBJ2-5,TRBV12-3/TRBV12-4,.,CASSPKLTARGAQYF,TGTGCCAGCAGTCCCAAACTGACAGCCCGGGGAGCCCAGTACTTC
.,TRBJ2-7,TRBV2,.,CASSETPYRSSYEQYF,TGTGCCAGCAGTGAAACGCCGTATAGGAGCTCCTACGAGCAGTACTTC